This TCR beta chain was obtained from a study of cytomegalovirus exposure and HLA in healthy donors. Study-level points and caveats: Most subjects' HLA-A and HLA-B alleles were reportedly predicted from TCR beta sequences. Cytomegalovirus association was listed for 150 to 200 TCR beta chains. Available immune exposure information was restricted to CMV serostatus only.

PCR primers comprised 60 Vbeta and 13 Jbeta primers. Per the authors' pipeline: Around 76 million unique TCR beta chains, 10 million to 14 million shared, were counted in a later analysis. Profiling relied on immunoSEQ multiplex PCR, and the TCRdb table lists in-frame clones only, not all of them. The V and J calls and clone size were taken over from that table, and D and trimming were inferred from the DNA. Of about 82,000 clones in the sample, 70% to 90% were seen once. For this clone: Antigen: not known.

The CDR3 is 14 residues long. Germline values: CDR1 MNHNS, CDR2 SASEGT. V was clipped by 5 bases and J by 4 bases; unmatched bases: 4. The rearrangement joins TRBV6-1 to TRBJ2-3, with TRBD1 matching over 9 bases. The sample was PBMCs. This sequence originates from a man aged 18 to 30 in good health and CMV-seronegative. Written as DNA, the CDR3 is TGTGCCAGCAGTATCTGGACAGGGGCAGATACGCAGTATTTT. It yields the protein CASSIWTGADTQYF.